The sequence of this T cell receptor (beta chain) was determined in a study of cytomegalovirus exposure and HLA in healthy donors (dated by TCRdb to 2017 to 2019). Regarding the research as a whole: In an earlier analysis of approximately 640 of the donors, 276 Gb of sequence data and 120 million or so unique TCR beta sequences from approximately 180 million T cells were reported. About 300 gigabases of sequencing data and tens of millions of unique TCR sequences were included in an early release covering around 650 HLA-typed donors. Among the roughly 400 genotyped donors, 81% belonged to the genetic ancestry cluster associated with self-reported Caucasian donors. The aim of the study was to test whether cataloging public T cell receptors could identify signatures of past pathogen exposure. The study used immunosequencing to profile the T cell repertoires of hundreds of subjects and linked those repertoires to cytomegalovirus serostatus. Besides the first cohort of hundreds of subjects, a separate validation cohort made up of about 120 different subjects was used. The study combined high-throughput TCR immunosequencing, statistical association of individual TCRs with disease status, and machine learning to predict cytomegalovirus infection status. A later analysis re-analyzed previously published TCR beta repertoires from roughly 690 donors and added high-resolution HLA genotyping to study TCR occurrence patterns. Rather than drawing on any new phenotypic data, the later analysis identified candidate immune exposures from TCR beta sequences and the way those sequences occurred across donors. An earlier analysis of fewer than 700 of the donors applied high-throughput TCR beta sequencing to assess whether each TCR beta V gene segment acted as functional or pseudogenic. Alongside the repertoire data, information on donor age, sex, ethnicity and CMV serostatus was compiled. Genome-wide SNP genotypes for about 60% of the roughly 670 donors were used in a later genetic analysis, which treated that subset as a discovery cohort. Every discovery cohort repertoire had been produced on one sequencing platform. HLA typing included class I and class II loci at four-digit resolution. Typing coverage differed by locus: A, B, C, DRB1 and DQB1 were typed in roughly 620-640 donors, DQA1 in around 500, DPA1 in over 600, and DPB1 in approximately 450. Because of strong linkage in the cohort, five DR-DQ haplotypes were treated as single units for association and clustering. Among 398 genotyped donors of the cohort, an average of approximately 220,000 unique TCR beta nucleotide sequences was sequenced per donor, of which 15% to 20% were non-productive.

The cohort comprised several hundred healthy bone marrow donors. Cohort members were all nominally healthy when sampled, although unrecorded immune exposures were likely present. The donor was CMV seronegative and was included in the group of about 400 seronegative cohort members. A peripheral blood sample was collected from each donor, and TCR beta sequencing was performed on peripheral blood mononuclear cells. The Qiagen DNeasy Blood Extraction Kit was used to extract genomic DNA from the blood cell samples. To note about this clone: Its specific antigen is unknown. Per-nucleotide qualities are absent, and no much larger clonotype sits a single base away.

Library preparation employed the immunoSEQ multiplex PCR assay. For the multiplex PCR, a mixture combining 60 forward primers for TCR Vbeta segments and 13 reverse primers for TCR Jbeta segments was used. The CDR3 region of rearranged TCR beta genes was amplified from genomic DNA with a multiplex PCR assay. Amplified TCR beta libraries were sequenced as 87-base-pair reads on the Illumina HiSeq System. For the original study's pipeline: A later analysis counted tens of millions of unique TCR beta chains across the 550 to 800 repertoires, and approximately 11 million of these chains were shared by at least two donors. To remove PCR and sequencing errors, raw reads were error-corrected and collapsed into unique sequences using a nearest-neighbor algorithm that merged closely related sequences. To assign V, D and J gene segments, CDR3 sequences were aligned to IMGT reference sequences. Each retained sequence needed at least a six-nucleotide match to both a V gene segment and a J gene segment. A rearrangement was called productive if the CDR3 had no stop codons and remained in frame with V and J, and every other rearrangement was called non-productive. CDR3 was defined by IMGT convention, running from the second conserved V-encoded cysteine to the conserved J-encoded phenylalanine. The earlier analysis of fewer than 700 of the donors excluded sequences that lacked an unambiguous match to a single V gene segment. In an earlier analysis of 450 to 700 of the donors, V segments were called functional above 56.7% productive rearrangements and were called segregating when the between-donor standard deviation exceeded 5%. To diagnose cytomegalovirus status from the catalog of TCR beta chain sequences, a statistical classification framework was built. V and J gene assignment, in a later analysis, came from comparing TCR nucleotide sequences with IMGT/GENE-DB human TR gene sequences. The TCRdist pipeline was used in a later analysis to assign CDR3 sequences and most-parsimonious VDJ recombination scenarios. A later analysis defined each TCR beta chain by its CDR3 amino acid sequence plus V-gene family, and excluded reads lacking a unique V-gene family. To address suspected cross-contamination and a sequencing artifact, a later analysis removed approximately 590 highly shared, low-generation-probability nucleotide sequences. In a later analysis, a clonal expansion index for each public chain was calculated from normalized within-repertoire ranks of inferred template counts. In a later analysis, generation probabilities were computed with a VDJ recombination model fitted to out-of-frame rearrangements, and the resulting probabilities were checked against IGoR. Hypergeometric tests were used in a later analysis to score TCR-TCR, TCR-HLA and TCR-CMV co-occurrence, with a repertoire-size bias correction applied to the TCR pairs. A later analysis estimated false discovery rates by permuting HLA or CMV assignments 20 times. In a later analysis, co-occurring TCRs were grouped with DBSCAN, and TCRdist sequence similarity was added when clustering was performed within HLA-allele-positive subsets. For co-occurrence clustering, repertoires with fewer than 30,000 or more than 120,000 public chains were excluded, along with five repertoires with anomalous nucleotide sharing. Not all clones reach the TCRdb copy of this immuneACCESS table, which keeps in-frame sequences only. Checked studies attribute under half of the gap to unresolved V genes and leave the rest unexplained. V, J and clone size reflect that table, while D and trimming were determined from the DNA. Counted in this sample were 100,000 to 150,000 clones; approximately 82% of them appeared once. 2% to 3% of the sample lies in the top ten.

What the research found in general, with its limitations: A later analysis found that TCR association rates varied across HLA loci, with DRB1 alleles showing the most associated TCRs and HLA-C alleles the fewest. A further reported finding was that TCR beta sequences accurately predicted the HLA-A and HLA-B alleles for most subjects in the first cohort. Assigning TCR associations to individual alleles was difficult when HLA alleles, especially DR and DQ, strongly co-occurred. A later genetic analysis associated a missense DCLRE1C variant with V-gene and J-gene trimming of TCR beta chains, and an independent cohort replicated the association. A later analysis associated 16,951 TCR beta sequences with specific HLA alleles at a false discovery rate of 0.05. The authors suggested that the approach could potentially be generalized to other disease states and immunological phenotypes. The classifier was reported to diagnose cytomegalovirus status with high specificity and sensitivity in both the original and validation cohorts. CMV serostatus was the only immune exposure information available for the cohort. The earlier analysis of fewer than 750 of the donors excluded 15 to 20 rarely observed V segments, including chromosome 9 orphons, because counts were too low. Because HLA typing was missing for some donors at each locus, association tests included only the typed subset. A later analysis reported that several top co-occurrence clusters appeared linked to parvovirus B19, influenza, CMV and Epstein-Barr virus. This cohort had only TCR beta chains sequenced, and the lack of alpha or paired-chain data limited which features could be detected. In the study, approximately 150 TCR beta chains were listed as associated with cytomegalovirus. In a later analysis, HLA-associated TCR beta chains showed more clonal expansion and lower generation probabilities than non-associated chains that were equally common. Correlated functional status among segregating V segments might reflect linkage disequilibrium, but an unknown experimental factor could not be ruled out. Across donors, most TCR sequences were observed very rarely, whereas some public TCRs were present in many individuals. Compared with the approximately 710-donor mean, donors in an Asian-associated ancestry cluster had fewer N-insertions in productive TCRs, according to a later genetic analysis. Sequencing depth was assumed to be roughly uniform across donors in the presence/absence analyses, though that assumption may not hold. In an earlier analysis of more than 500 of the donors, most TCR beta V segments appeared in productive rearrangements about 90% or about 30% of the time, broadly matching IMGT annotations. In vitro tests confirmed that a few of the cytomegalovirus-associated TCR beta chains recognize cytomegalovirus antigens. A cluster of highly shared sequence variants was judged likely to represent a technical artifact of the sequencing pipeline. A later analysis found that most CMV-associated TCR beta chains appeared HLA-restricted, with HLA associations seemingly driven largely by CMV exposure.

Sequenced: PBMCs. The sequence was collected from a man between 50 and 59 years old in good health and CMV-seronegative.

The sequenced DNA is TGCGCCAGCAGCTTGGCCACAGGGTCCTACGAGCAGTACTTC. Its protein is CASSLATGSYEQYF. The chain is assembled from TRBV5-1 and TRBJ2-7; the best D guess is TRBD1, with 6 bases matching. Trimming takes 0 bases from V and 1 base from J, and the germline ends sit 8 bases apart. The CDR3 measures 14 amino acids from cysteine to phenylalanine. Of all the DNA, just the CDR3 is kept, 42 bases in frame from base 1. As encoded in the germline V gene, CDR1 is SGHRS while CDR2 is YFSETQ.